What follows are 23 T cell receptor beta chains derived from one specimen sequenced in a study of cytomegalovirus exposure and HLA in healthy donors. Assay: immunoSEQ multiplex PCR; the TCRdb copy retains only in-frame clones and omits some. The sample shows some 60,000 clones, 90% to 97% of them seen only once. Sample: PBMCs. Source of these receptors: a man aged 18-30 years in good health and CMV-seronegative.

The chain employs TRBV19 and TRBJ2-7; 10 bases are shared with TRBD2. The V gene's germline CDR1 is LNHDA and CDR2 SQIVND (reference sequence). V gave up 4 bases and J gave up 6 bases; unmatched junction bases: 15. The CDR3 has 17 amino acids. The CDR3 loop reads CASSNPLASGRAGEQYF. For the CDR3, the DNA is TGTGCCAGTAGTAACCCCCTCGCCAGCGGGAGGGCGGGCGAGCAGTACTTC.

V gene TRBV19 combines with J gene TRBJ2-1, with 10 bases lining up with TRBD2. The germline V gene has CDR1 LNHDA and CDR2 SQIVND (reference sequence). CDR3 length equals 15 residues. The J segment lost 6 bases and the V segment lost 5 bases, leaving 7 bases of the junction unmatched. The CDR3 DNA reads as TGTGCCAGTAGTTTTCTAAGCGGGAGGGGCAATGAGCAGTTCTTC. Translated: CASSFLSGRGNEQFF.

This clone turned up a few times. The rearrangement links TRBV27 to TRBJ2-7, with 8 bases matching TRBD1. Germline V gene data show CDR1 as MNHEY and CDR2 as SMNVEV (reference sequence). This CDR3 comprises 15 residues. With 5 bases clipped from V and 4 bases from J, the junction kept 10 bases outside the gene matches. CDR3 amino acids: CASSITGQGAYEQYF. CDR3 sequence (DNA): TGTGCCAGCAGTATAACTGGTCAGGGGGCGTACGAGCAGTACTTC.

V usage is TRBV14 and J usage is TRBJ2-1; TRBD1 is a possible D gene (6 bases). The CDR3 extends over 16 amino acids. V shed 4 bases and J shed 0 bases, with 13 bases lying between them. Germline V CDR1 and CDR2: SGHDN, FVKESK. The CDR3 spells CASSPYQGFSYNEQFF. For the CDR3, the DNA is TGTGCCAGCAGCCCATACCAGGGGTTCTCCTACAATGAGCAGTTCTTC.

The chain combines TRBV30 with TRBJ2-1, with a weak D call TRBD2 (6 bases). The CDR3 loop spans 17 amino acids. V was shortened by 1 base and J by 2 bases, with 18 bases between the two germline ends. Germline V gene data show CDR1 as GTSNPN and CDR2 as SVGIG (reference sequence). This CDR3 is CAWSGLSLANPYNEQFF. For the CDR3, the DNA is TGTGCCTGGAGTGGATTATCACTAGCCAACCCCTACAATGAGCAGTTCTTC.

V is TRBV6-5 and J is TRBJ2-6; 8 nucleotides agree with TRBD2. The germline gives CDR1 MNHEY, CDR2 SVGAGI. CDR3 length equals 16 residues. After removal of 2 bases from V and 2 bases from J, the junction contained 2 bases not matched to a gene. CDR3 sequence reads: CASSYRGGAGANVLTF. The CDR3 DNA is TGTGCCAGCAGTTACCGGGGGGGCGCTGGGGCCAACGTCCTGACTTTC.

V gene TRBV5-1 combines with J gene TRBJ2-3; 8 bases line up with TRBD2. J lost 0 bases, V lost 5 bases, and 5 bases had no gene match. The CDR3 has 15 amino acids. Germline lookup yields CDR1 SGHRS and CDR2 YFSETQ. The CDR3 nucleotides are TGCGCCAGCAGGGATAGCGGGACTAGCACAGATACGCAGTATTTT. Protein sequence: CASRDSGTSTDTQYF.

The chain uses TRBV13 and TRBJ2-1; TRBD1 matches at 8 bases. V lost 4 bases, J lost 9 bases, and 8 bases stayed unmatched. The CDR3 runs 14 residues. Looked up from germline, CDR1 is PRHDT and CDR2 is FYEKMQ (reference sequence). In nucleotides, the CDR3 is TGTGCCAGCAGCTACGGACAGGGAAGTTTTGAGCAGTTCTTC. Protein product: CASSYGQGSFEQFF. The whole variable domain, remainder taken from reference TRBV13 and TRBJ2-1, is AAGVIQSPRHLIKEKRETATLKCYPIPRHDTVYWYQQGPGQDPQFLISFYEKMQSDKGSIPDRFSAQQFSDYHSELNMSSLELGDSALYFCASSYGQGSFEQFFGPGTRLTVL.

This clone appeared a single time. The CDR3 here is CSVDWAKQETQYF. Here the CDR3 DNA reads TGCAGCGTTGATTGGGCCAAACAAGAGACCCAGTACTTC. The rearrangement joins TRBV29-1 to TRBJ2-5; D ambiguous. Germline V gene data show CDR1 as SQVTM and CDR2 as ANQGSEA. V shed 3 bases and J shed 2 bases, with 10 bases lying between them. The CDR3 is made up of 13 amino acids.

The V and J genes are TRBV19 and TRBJ2-1, with 8 bases that match TRBD2. Looked up from germline, CDR1 is LNHDA and CDR2 is SQIVND (reference sequence). V shed 1 base, J shed 3 bases, and the junction held 8 bases outside the gene matches. The CDR3 sequence is 17 residues long. The CDR3 reads CASSIVASSGYYNEQFF. CDR3 nucleotides: TGTGCCAGTAGTATAGTGGCCTCTAGCGGGTACTACAATGAGCAGTTCTTC.

The rearrangement links TRBV28 to TRBJ1-1, with 9 bases lining up with TRBD1. This CDR3 is built from 15 residues. Germline lookup yields CDR1 MDHEN and CDR2 SYDVKM. The V gene end was trimmed by 2 bases and the J gene end by 5 bases; junction bases not matched to a gene: 6. The CDR3 coding sequence is TGTGCCAGCAGTTTAATGGGACAGGGTGTGACTGAAGCTTTCTTT. Protein: CASSLMGQGVTEAFF.

The chain has TRBV19 and TRBJ2-1; 12 nucleotides line up with TRBD1. J was trimmed by 7 bases and V by 4 bases; bases with no gene match: 2. Germline loops: CDR1 LNHDA, CDR2 SQIVND (reference sequence). The CDR3 is made up of 14 amino acids. DNA for the CDR3: TGTGCCAGTAGTAGGGGACAGGGGGCAAATGAGCAGTTCTTC. It is translated as CASSRGQGANEQFF.

The chain recombines TRBV5-4 with TRBJ2-2; 7 bases are a match to TRBD2. Germline V gene sequence: CDR1 SGHNT, CDR2 YYREEE (reference sequence). J lost 2 bases, V lost 1 base, and 2 bases had no gene match. CDR3 size: 15 residues. The CDR3 DNA sequence: TGTGCCAGCAGCTTGAGACTAGCTAACACCGGGGAGCTGTTTTTT. As protein: CASSLRLANTGELFF.

The CDR3 protein is CASSEGTGYNNEQFF. The CDR3 DNA reads as TGTGCCAGCAGTGAAGGGACAGGGTACAACAATGAGCAGTTCTTC. The V gene is TRBV6-1, the J gene TRBJ2-1; 8 positions match TRBD1. The junction had 4 bases not matched to a gene; V was cut back by 1 base and J by 5 bases. Germline V gene data show CDR1 as MNHNS and CDR2 as SASEGT. The CDR3 spans 15 residues.

V is TRBV9 and J is TRBJ2-1; TRBD2 aligns across 8 bases. V lost 2 bases and J lost 8; bases outside the gene matches: 9. There are 15 residues in the CDR3. Germline V gene data show CDR1 as SGDLS and CDR2 as YYNGEE. CDR3 sequence: CASSVHGRANDEQFF. The CDR3 bases are TGTGCCAGCAGCGTTCACGGGAGGGCCAATGATGAGCAGTTCTTC.

The rearrangement uses TRBV27 and TRBJ2-7; the match to TRBD1 covers 9 bases. The CDR3 runs to 14 residues. Germline V CDR1 and CDR2: MNHEY, SMNVEV (reference sequence). J was trimmed by 5 bases and V by 4 bases; bases with no gene match: 6. CDR3 sequence: CASSSRDRAHEQYF. CDR3 DNA: TGTGCCAGCAGTTCTCGGGACAGGGCCCACGAGCAGTACTTC.

The chain uses TRBV7-8 and TRBJ1-1, with D possibly being TRBD1 (5 bases). The CDR3 sequence is 13 residues long. From germline, CDR1 is SGHVS and CDR2 FQNEAQ. V was clipped by 3 bases and J by 5 bases, with 10 bases between them. CDR3: CASSLSRATEAFF. CDR3 coding DNA: TGTGCCAGCAGCTTGTCCAGGGCGACTGAAGCTTTCTTT.

The sample holds one count of this clone. The V call is TRBV28, the J call TRBJ2-5, with 7 bases matching TRBD1. Germline V gives CDR1 MDHEN, CDR2 SYDVKM. CDR3 size: 12 residues. V gave up 5 bases and J gave up 6 bases; unmatched junction bases: 3. The CDR3 DNA reads as TGTGCCAGCAGTGAGACAGGGAAGACCCAGTACTTC. It encodes CASSETGKTQYF.

CDR3 protein: CASHGGQLYGYTF. DNA of the CDR3: TGTGCCAGCCACGGGGGACAGCTCTATGGCTACACCTTC. This chain links TRBV28 with TRBJ1-2; TRBD1 matches at 7 bases. The CDR3 is made up of 13 amino acids. The V and J ends lost 8 bases and 4 bases, in that order; junction bases with no gene match: 7. The germline V gene encodes CDR1 MDHEN and CDR2 SYDVKM.

This clone showed up just once. The V and J genes are TRBV19 and TRBJ2-1; TRBD2 is a possible D gene (5 bases). From germline, CDR1 is LNHDA and CDR2 SQIVND (reference sequence). This CDR3 has 15 amino acids. V was cut by 7 bases and J by 0 bases, with 13 bases left in between. DNA of the CDR3: TGTGCCAGTACCTCTAGCCGGAACTCCTACAATGAGCAGTTCTTC. Translated, it gives CASTSSRNSYNEQFF.

This clone has just one count. The genes are TRBV28 and TRBJ2-1, with 8 positions matching TRBD2. Losses at the gene ends were 4 bases for V and 6 bases for J; bases not matched to a gene: 11. Germline V gene data show CDR1 as MDHEN and CDR2 as SYDVKM. The CDR3 has 16 residues. The CDR3 coding sequence is TGTGCCAGCAGTTACTTCGGCGGGAGGAGGCCCAATGAGCAGTTCTTC. Its protein is CASSYFGGRRPNEQFF.

The chain joins TRBV9 to TRBJ2-1; 9 nucleotides match TRBD1. The CDR3 loop spans 21 amino acids. Trimming removed 0 bases from V and 4 bases from J; junction bases left unmatched: 20. Germline V gene data show CDR1 as SGDLS and CDR2 as YYNGEE. This CDR3 is CASSVESLGLGPGQGYNEQFF. CDR3 nucleotide sequence: TGTGCCAGCAGCGTAGAGTCACTCGGGTTGGGCCCGGGACAGGGATACAATGAGCAGTTCTTC.

The V gene is TRBV10-1, the J gene TRBJ2-1; no clear D. V was cut by 10 bases and J by 6 bases, with 13 bases left in between. The CDR3 runs to 12 residues. Germline CDR1 WNHNN, CDR2 SYGVQD (reference sequence). CDR3 residues: CAKKVPGNEQFF. CDR3 DNA sequence: TGCGCCAAGAAAGTACCCGGCAATGAGCAGTTCTTC.